A single sample gave rise to the 2 T cell receptor beta chains below, sequenced in a study of beta chain features in type 1 diabetes. Overall study results and limits: Shorter TCRB CDR3s, moderately but significantly so, were found in Type 1 diabetes patients in all four CD4+ subsets.

Reverse transcribing all isolated RNA meant expressed TCRB transcripts were sequenced. Assay used: immunoSEQ multiplex PCR; TCRdb lists only in-frame clones, some missing. Of roughly 700,000 clones in the sample, roughly 13% were seen once. Their specific antigens are unknown. The sample taken for sequencing was naive CD4+ T cells from blood. These TCRs come from a man aged 18 to 29 with type 1 diabetes.

This clone was seen a few times. The V and J genes are TRBV18 and TRBJ1-1, with TRBD1 matching over 10 bases. Trimming removed 1 base from V and 4 bases from J; junction bases left unmatched: 3. The CDR3 runs to 15 residues. In germline, CDR1 is KGHSH, CDR2 LQKENI. CDR3 in DNA: TGTGCCAGCTCACCACGGGACAGGGGAAGCACTGAAGCTTTCTTT. As protein: CASSPRDRGSTEAFF.

A few counts support this clone. The chain has TRBV30 and TRBJ2-5, with TRBD1 as a possible D gene (6 bases). The germline V gene has CDR1 GTSNPN and CDR2 SVGIG (reference sequence). V was trimmed by 2 bases and J by 5 bases, leaving 12 bases between them. CDR3 length: 13 residues. The CDR3 protein is CAWSSTGQETQYF. The CDR3 DNA is TGTGCCTGGAGTTCGACAGGACAGGAGACCCAGTACTTC.